The TCR beta chain described here comes from a study of cytomegalovirus exposure and HLA in healthy donors listed by TCRdb under 2017. Some background on the complete study: An earlier analysis of a few hundred of the donors reported 250 to 300 Gb of sequence data and roughly 120 million unique TCR beta sequences obtained from 180 million or so T cells. About 300 gigabases of sequencing data and approximately 85 million unique TCR sequences were included in an early release covering about 600 HLA-typed donors. Of the 300 to 400 genotyped donors, 65% to 90% fell in the genetic ancestry cluster associated with self-reported Caucasian donors. The study aimed to test whether cataloging public T cell receptors could reveal signatures of past pathogen exposure. The study used immunosequencing to profile the T cell repertoires of more than 650 subjects and linked those repertoires to cytomegalovirus serostatus. A separate validation cohort of about 110 different subjects was used in addition to the roughly 670-subject first cohort. To predict cytomegalovirus infection status, the study brought together high-throughput TCR immunosequencing, statistical association of individual TCRs with disease status, and machine learning. To study patterns of TCR occurrence, a later analysis re-analyzed previously published TCR beta repertoires from 666 donors and added high-resolution HLA genotyping. In the later analysis, no new phenotypic data were used to find candidate immune exposures; instead, reliance was placed on TCR beta sequences and their occurrence across donors. An earlier analysis of around 640 of the donors used high-throughput TCR beta sequencing to judge whether each TCR beta V gene segment behaved as functional or pseudogenic. Donor age, sex, ethnicity and CMV serostatus were compiled together with the repertoire data. Genome-wide SNP genotypes for about 55% of the roughly 670 donors were used in a later genetic analysis, which treated that subset as a discovery cohort. Every repertoire in the discovery cohort had been generated on one and the same sequencing platform. Class I and class II HLA loci were covered by the typing at four-digit resolution. The number of donors typed differed by locus, with 629-630 for A, B, C, DRB1 and DQB1, 522 for DQA1, 600 to 610 for DPA1, and 472 for DPB1. About five DR-DQ haplotypes were handled as single units for association and clustering, since linkage in the cohort was strong. Among around 400 genotyped donors of the cohort, an average of roughly 230,000 unique TCR beta nucleotide sequences was sequenced per donor, of which about 18% were non-productive.

In total, just over 650 healthy bone marrow donors made up the cohort. All cohort members were sampled while nominally healthy, although unrecorded immune exposures were likely present. The donor tested CMV seronegative, placing the donor among the 300 to 400 seronegative members of the cohort. Every donor gave a peripheral blood sample, and the peripheral blood mononuclear cells from that sample were used for TCR beta sequencing. The Qiagen DNeasy Blood Extraction Kit was used to extract genomic DNA from the blood cell samples. On this clone itself: Its antigen is not yet known. Nothing much larger sits one base from this clone, and base qualities are not available.

What the research found in general, with its limitations: In a later genetic analysis, a missense DCLRE1C variant was associated with V-gene and J-gene trimming of TCR beta chains, and the association was replicated in an independent cohort. A group of highly shared sequence variants was considered likely to be a technical artifact of the sequencing pipeline. Specific HLA alleles were associated with roughly 17,000 TCR beta sequences at a false discovery rate of 0.05 in a later analysis. While some public TCRs were present in many individuals, most TCR sequences turned up only very rarely across donors. A later analysis reported that several top co-occurrence clusters appeared linked to parvovirus B19, influenza, CMV and Epstein-Barr virus. A later analysis found that HLA-associated TCR beta chains were more clonally expanded and had lower generation probabilities than equally common non-associated chains. For the cohort, immune exposure information was limited to CMV serostatus. Most CMV-associated TCR beta chains appeared to be HLA-restricted in a later analysis, and the HLA associations seemed to be driven largely by CMV exposure. The earlier analysis of 587 of the donors excluded roughly 17 rarely observed V segments, including chromosome 9 orphons, because counts were too low. A later analysis found that TCR association rates varied across HLA loci, with DRB1 alleles showing the most associated TCRs and HLA-C alleles the fewest. In an earlier analysis of several hundred of the donors, most TCR beta V segments were observed in productive rearrangements about 87% or about 30% of the time, broadly matching IMGT annotations. Roughly uniform sequencing depth across donors was assumed in presence/absence analyses, although this assumption may not hold. Cytomegalovirus status was reported to be diagnosed by the classifier with high specificity and sensitivity in both the original and validation cohorts. Some IMGT-functional V segments, including TRBV6-2 and TRBV6-3, could not be told apart with the 87-base-pair reads, so those segments were excluded. The study gave a list of 150 to 200 TCR beta chains associated with cytomegalovirus. Correlated functional status among segregating V segments might be attributable to linkage disequilibrium, but an unknown experimental factor could not be ruled out. A further reported finding was that TCR beta sequences accurately predicted the HLA-A and HLA-B alleles for most subjects in the first cohort. In vitro tests confirmed that three of the cytomegalovirus-associated TCR beta chains recognize cytomegalovirus antigens. According to a later genetic analysis, donors in an Asian-associated ancestry cluster had fewer N-insertions in productive TCRs than the approximately 650-donor mean. Only TCR beta chains were sequenced in this cohort, and the absence of alpha or paired-chain data limited detectable features. Because HLA typing was unavailable for some donors at each locus, only the typed subset was used in association tests. Strong co-occurrence of HLA alleles, especially DR and DQ, made assigning TCR associations to individual alleles difficult. It was suggested by the authors that the approach could potentially be generalized to other disease states and immunological phenotypes.

The CDR3 starts with the cysteine, ends with the phenylalanine, and has 14 residues. CDR3 DNA is the only sequence kept; it has 42 bases, read in frame from the first base. The germline ends are 10 bases apart after V is trimmed by 1 base and J by 4 bases. The germline V gene specifies SGHVS as CDR1 and FQNEAQ as CDR2. The method was the immunoSEQ multiplex PCR assay. For the multiplex PCR, a mixture combining 60 forward primers for TCR Vbeta segments and 13 reverse primers for TCR Jbeta segments was used. The CDR3 region of rearranged TCR beta genes was amplified from genomic DNA with a multiplex PCR assay. On the Illumina HiSeq System, the amplified TCR beta libraries were sequenced as 87-base-pair reads. The authors' pipeline ran thus. A later analysis counted approximately 76 million unique TCR beta chains across the 666 repertoires, and 10 million to 12 million of these chains were shared by at least two donors. Raw reads were error-corrected and collapsed into unique sequences with a nearest-neighbor algorithm that merged closely related sequences to remove PCR and sequencing errors. Alignment of CDR3 sequences to IMGT reference sequences was used to assign V, D and J gene segments. For a sequence to be retained, at least a six-nucleotide match to both a V gene segment and a J gene segment was required. A rearrangement counted as productive if the CDR3 had no stop codons and remained in frame with V and J, and every other rearrangement counted as non-productive. Following IMGT convention, CDR3 was defined as the stretch from the second conserved V-encoded cysteine up to the conserved J-encoded phenylalanine. Sequences without an unambiguous match to a single V gene segment were excluded from the earlier analysis of several hundred of the donors. In an earlier analysis of around 590 of the donors, a V segment was called functional when productive rearrangements were above 56.7%, and segregating when the standard deviation between donors exceeded 5%. A statistical classification framework was built to diagnose cytomegalovirus status from the catalog of TCR beta chain sequences. In a later analysis, V and J genes were assigned by comparing TCR nucleotide sequences against IMGT/GENE-DB human TR gene sequences. The TCRdist pipeline was used in a later analysis to assign CDR3 sequences and most-parsimonious VDJ recombination scenarios. In a later analysis, every TCR beta chain was defined by the combination of its CDR3 amino acid sequence and its V-gene family, and reads without a unique V-gene family were dropped. In a later analysis, 500 to 650 highly shared, low-generation-probability nucleotide sequences were removed to address suspected cross-contamination and a sequencing artifact. In a later analysis, a clonal expansion index was calculated for each public chain from normalized within-repertoire ranks of inferred template counts. A later analysis computed generation probabilities with a VDJ recombination model fitted to out-of-frame rearrangements, and checked the results against IGoR. In a later analysis, hypergeometric tests were used to score TCR-TCR, TCR-HLA and TCR-CMV co-occurrence, with a repertoire-size bias correction applied to TCR pairs. In a later analysis, false discovery rates were estimated by permuting HLA or CMV assignments 20 times. In a later analysis, co-occurring TCRs were grouped using DBSCAN, and TCRdist sequence similarity was added for clustering within HLA-allele-positive subsets. For co-occurrence clustering, repertoires with fewer than 30,000 or more than 120,000 public chains were excluded, along with five repertoires with anomalous nucleotide sharing. TCRdb stores this immuneACCESS table with in-frame sequences only. Part of the clones is absent; in the studies checked, under half of the shortfall reflects unresolved V genes, and no reason is known for the rest. That table gives V, J and clone size, and the DNA gave D and trimming. Within this sample are about 150,000 clones, with about 72% of them counted one time only. Over 2% of the sample lies in the top ten.

The chain is made from TRBV7-8 and TRBJ2-5, and perhaps TRBD2 as D gene, on 5 matching bases. The sequenced sample consisted of PBMCs. The source of this sequence is a man aged 35-49 years in good health and CMV-seronegative. DNA sequence: TGTGCCAGCAGCTTAGGAGGGTTGGCAGAGACCCAGTACTTC. Translated, it reads CASSLGGLAETQYF. Beyond the CDR3, the reference TRBV7-8 and TRBJ2-5 genes provide the residues; the full variable domain reads: GAGVSQSPRYKVAKRGQDVALRCDPISGHVSLFWYQQALGQGPEFLTYFQNEAQLDKSGLPSDRFFAERPEGSVSTLKIQRTQQEDSAVYLCASSLGGLAETQYFGPGTRLLVL.